This T cell receptor (beta chain) was sequenced during a study of blood T cell repertoires in COVID-19. Study information: Sites across the United States, Italy and Spain contributed samples from acute and convalescent COVID-19. PBMCs, B-cell-depleted T cells, or T cells provided the cDNA or gDNA that made up the material.

Trimming cost V 3 bases and J 2 bases; bases outside gene matches: 4. This CDR3 has 15 residues. Germline CDR1 is LGHDT and CDR2 is YNNKEL (reference sequence). Original analysis: Quantification of nucleated cells was approximated via reference gene primer amplification. Using immunoSEQ multiplex PCR, the repertoire was profiled, and TCRdb retains in-frame clones only, with some absent. V and J calls and clone size follow that table, whereas D and trimming were derived from the DNA. The sample yields about 70,000 clones, over 60% seen once. This chain joins TRBV3-1 (or the pseudogene TRBV3-2) and TRBJ1-5; 7 bases map to TRBD1. The source material was peripheral blood. The clonotype comes from an elderly woman with active or convalescent COVID-19. CDR3 amino acids: CASSQYTGGNQPQHF. CDR3 sequence (DNA): TGTGCCAGCAGCCAGTATACAGGGGGCAATCAGCCCCAGCATTTT.